This entry features one T cell receptor (beta chain) sequence. The antigen this receptor binds is unknown. Base qualities are not provided; no much larger clone lies one nucleotide away. Healthy HIV-negative adults with no recently reported acute infections or vaccinations were included as donors. Only Caucasian adults living in Nashville, Tennessee, USA were represented among the donors. CD4+ T cells were enriched through magnetic negative selection, after which naive cells were positively selected on CD45RA and the remaining negative fraction served as the memory subset. Blood was collected by leukapheresis, and PBMCs were isolated by Ficoll-Histopaque density gradient centrifugation and then cryopreserved in liquid nitrogen vapor phase. Analytical flow cytometry was used to check the purity and quantity of each magnetically sorted T cell population. Genomic DNA was isolated from every sorted fraction and measured by UV absorbance on a Nanodrop 2000c.

This entry comes from a study of shared clonotypes between healthy human individuals (dated by TCRdb to 2020 to 2021). Broadly, across the study: A few men and a couple of women, aged 18 to 49 years, made up the cohort. Blood TCR repertoires of a handful of healthy adults were deeply sequenced to estimate repertoire size and the extent of clonotype sharing between individuals. Per donor, leukapheresis produced somewhere between about 0.85 and 10 billion PBMCs. To increase sequencing depth and limit assay-specific biases, TCR repertoire library preparation and sequencing were carried out by different laboratories using diverse techniques. For each donor, CD4 naive and CD4 memory were each given three plates, CD8 naive was given two plates, and CD8 memory was given one plate.

V is shortened by 4 bases, J by 3 bases, and the region joining them spans 13 bases. The CDR3 holds 15 amino acids from the cysteine to the phenylalanine. Only the CDR3 portion is preserved as DNA: 45 bases, with reading frame beginning at the first base. CDR1 and CDR2, looked up from the germline V gene, are MNHNS and SASEGT. TCR CDR3 regions were amplified from genomic DNA by multiplex PCR using the deep immunoSEQ assay. For each cell subset, the extracted genomic DNA was distributed evenly across all wells of several immunoSEQ 96-well plates, and each plate served as one replicate. For sorted subsets, each replicate PCR was loaded with approximately 200 ng genomic DNA, equivalent to 30,000 or so T cell genomes. The purified libraries were quantified using a Qubit 3.0 fluorometer, sized with a Bioanalyzer 2100, and then quantified again using the KAPA Library Quantification kit. Every immunoSEQ 96-well plate was sequenced on a separate single-read 150-cycle Illumina NextSeq 550 flow cell. On the authors' methods: Because only junctional sequences without quality scores were contained in the immunoSEQ output, filtering matching that applied to full-length reads could not be performed. Sequences were annotated with PyIR, a Python wrapper for IgBLAST v1.9, using IMGT germline references to assign V/J genes and CDR3. Reads with weak V/J assignments (E-value above 1e-6), missing CDR3, stop codons, out-of-frame junctions, or ambiguous translated residues were removed. V3J clonotypes were defined by identical inferred V gene, J gene, and CDR3 amino acid sequence. Percentage overlap between repertoires was calculated by dividing the number of shared unique clonotypes by the size of the smaller repertoire. Richness of each repertoire was evaluated using RTK rarefaction, the Chao1 estimator, and Recon v2.1 estimates of unobserved clonotypes. OLGA was used to compute generation probabilities for all TCRbeta clonotypes that the gDNA method yielded from a few donors. Here the immuneACCESS table is served through TCRdb, limited to in-frame sequences with V and J called. Missing clones are a known gap in these copies; in checked studies unresolved V genes cover under half, and the rest lacks a known reason. That table is the source of V, J and clone size, and D and trimming were worked out from the DNA. The table for this sample lists roughly 2.4 million clones; 95% of them were counted only once. Roughly 0.13% of the sample is in the top ten clones.

On the study overall, not on this receptor specifically: Based on pairwise subsampling, the degree of clonotype sharing among donors was expected to be affected by sequencing depth. Naive subsets generally had larger estimated clonotype richness than memory subsets did. Approximately 5% of naive CD4, 3.5% of naive CD8, around 2.3% of memory CD4, and 0.4% of memory CD8 clonotypes were shared across four donors. Compared with non-shared clonotypes, clonotypes shared by all four sorted-subset donors had higher generation probabilities. Only blood was sampled, and tissue TCR repertoires likely differ from those in blood. Because the study included only a small number of donors, the genetic and exposure-history diversity represented was limited. Even with the large sequencing depth, rarefaction of the sorted-subset datasets indicated that sequencing was incomplete.

Recombination connected TRBV6-1 to TRBJ1-5, with a weak D call of TRBD1 (5 bases match). Sample: naive CD4+ T cells sorted from blood. The cell subset or site label corresponds to: CD45RA+ positively selected. The receptor was isolated from a man younger than 35 in good health. The CDR3 region has the sequence CASSGGDSNNQPQHF. Here is the DNA: TGTGCCAGCAGTGGAGGGGATTCTAACAATCAGCCCCAGCATTTT.